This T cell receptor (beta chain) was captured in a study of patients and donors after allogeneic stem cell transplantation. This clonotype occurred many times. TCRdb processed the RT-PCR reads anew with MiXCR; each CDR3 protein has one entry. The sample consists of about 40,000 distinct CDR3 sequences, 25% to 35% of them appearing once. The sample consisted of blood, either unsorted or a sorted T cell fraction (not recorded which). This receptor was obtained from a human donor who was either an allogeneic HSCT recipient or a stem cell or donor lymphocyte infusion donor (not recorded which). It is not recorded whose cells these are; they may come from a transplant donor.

CDR3: CASSPEPMNTEAFF. DNA of the CDR3: TGTGCCAGCAGCCCCGAACCCATGAACACTGAAGCTTTCTTT. This rearrangement joins TRBV4-2 to TRBJ1-1; D unclear. The V end was cut by 4 bases, the J end by 0 bases, with 9 bases between. The germline V gene encodes CDR1 LGHNA and CDR2 YNFKEQ. The length of the CDR3 is 14 residues.